This entry lists 25 T cell receptor beta chains sequenced from one sample in a study of shared clonotypes between healthy human individuals. Produced via immunoSEQ multiplex PCR; TCRdb's table is partial and in-frame only. The top ten hold around 0.37% of the sample, which has about 2.4 million clones, more than 85% seen once. The sample was naive CD4+ T cells from PBMCs. The subset is: CD45RA+ positively selected. The receptors come from a man younger than 35 in good health. Some clones in this sample may be carry-over from other donors' samples.

The V gene is TRBV11-2, the J gene TRBJ1-1, with D possibly matching TRBD1 (5 bases). V was shortened by 1 base and J by 1 base, with 13 bases between the two germline ends. Germline V gene data show CDR1 as SGHAT and CDR2 as FQNNGV. CDR3 length equals 16 residues. The CDR3 DNA is TGTGCCAGCAGCTTAGCCGGTGGACACTGGAACACTGAAGCTTTCTTT. It encodes CASSLAGGHWNTEAFF.

The rearrangement joins TRBV5-4 to TRBJ2-7, with TRBD1 matching over 11 bases. The germline V gene encodes CDR1 SGHNT and CDR2 YYREEE (reference sequence). Losses at the gene ends were 4 bases for V and 4 bases for J; bases not matched to a gene: 7. CDR3 length: 15 amino acids. The CDR3 sequence: CASSPGGQGAYEQYF. In DNA, the CDR3 is TGTGCCAGCAGCCCGGGAGGACAGGGGGCGTACGAGCAGTACTTC.

The chain links TRBV19 to TRBJ2-1; 14 bases are a match to TRBD2. V shed 4 bases and J 10 bases; nucleotides not matched to a gene: 9. From germline, CDR1 is LNHDA and CDR2 SQIVND (reference sequence). This CDR3 contains 16 residues. CDR3 DNA: TGTGCCAGTAGTACCCAGGGGACTAGCGGGAGAGGAGAGCAGTTCTTC. It is translated as CASSTQGTSGRGEQFF.

This chain joins TRBV7-2 and TRBJ2-1; 7 bases are a match to TRBD1. The germline CDR1 and CDR2 sequences are SGHTA and FQGNSA. The CDR3 contains 15 residues. Trimming removed 5 bases from V and 3 bases from J; junction bases left unmatched: 7. For the CDR3, the DNA is TGTGCCAGCAGCACGGGTGGGACAGTCTACAATGAGCAGTTCTTC. It is translated as CASSTGGTVYNEQFF.

This clone was counted a single time. The chain employs TRBV4-1 and TRBJ1-2; perhaps TRBD1 as D (5 bases). CDR3 size: 16 residues. Per the germline V gene, CDR1 is MGHRA and CDR2 is YSYEKL. Trimming stripped 0 bases from V and 5 bases from J, with 16 bases between. CDR3 sequence: CASSQDLTADPYGYTF. DNA of the CDR3: TGCGCCAGCAGCCAAGATTTGACAGCAGATCCTTATGGCTACACCTTC.

The genes are TRBV6-5 and TRBJ2-1, with 9 positions matching TRBD2. After removal of 6 bases from V and 8 bases from J, the junction contained 11 bases not matched to a gene. Per germline, CDR1 MNHEY and CDR2 SVGAGI. This CDR3 comprises 15 residues. CDR3 amino acids: CASSPTSGLWDEQFF. The DNA for the CDR3 is TGTGCCAGCAGCCCAACTAGCGGGCTATGGGATGAGCAGTTCTTC.

J is TRBJ2-1 and V is TRBV30; TRBD2 is a possible D gene (6 bases). Germline V lookup: CDR1 GTSNPN, CDR2 SVGIG (reference sequence). Trimming left V 3 bases short and J 9 bases short, with 18 bases between. The CDR3 runs 14 residues. CDR3 loop: CAWSDPPGRTEQFF. The CDR3 coding sequence is TGTGCCTGGAGCGACCCGCCAGGGAGGACTGAGCAGTTCTTC.

The rearrangement links TRBV7-3 to TRBJ2-3, with 7 bases aligning to TRBD2. Trimming took 2 bases from V and 7 from J; bases not matched to a gene: 12. This CDR3 has 16 amino acids. Germline CDR1 SGHTA, CDR2 FQGTGA. CDR3 coding DNA: TGTGCCAGCAGCTTAGATGCCGGGAGGAACTTTAATACGCAGTATTTT. Translated, it gives CASSLDAGRNFNTQYF.

This chain connects TRBV5-1 to TRBJ2-5, with 9 bases matching TRBD2. This CDR3 is 16 amino acids long. Germline assignment: CDR1 SGHRS and CDR2 YFSETQ. The ends lost 1 base at V and 4 bases at J; junction bases unmatched: 8. CDR3 DNA: TGCGCCAGCAGCTTGTCCGTGGGAGCGGGAGGAGAGACCCAGTACTTC. Amino acids: CASSLSVGAGGETQYF.

The rearrangement links TRBV9 to TRBJ2-1; tentative D call: TRBD1 (6 bases). The CDR3 sequence is 16 residues long. CDR1 is SGDLS, CDR2 YYNGEE, per germline. The ends were cut back, 3 bases at V and 5 bases at J, with 18 bases in the middle. CDR3 in amino acids: CASSAIPGVVNNEQFF. The CDR3 bases are TGTGCCAGCAGCGCTATACCAGGGGTTGTAAACAATGAGCAGTTCTTC.

This clone has just one count. V usage is TRBV14 and J usage is TRBJ2-3, with 9 nucleotides matching TRBD2. The V and J ends lost 5 bases and 0 bases, in that order; junction bases with no gene match: 6. Germline V gene lookup returns CDR1 SGHDN and CDR2 FVKESK. This CDR3 spans 16 amino acids. The CDR3 region is CASSLRLAASTDTQYF. The CDR3 DNA reads as TGTGCCAGCAGCTTAAGACTAGCGGCTAGCACAGATACGCAGTATTTT. The full variable domain, its missing parts supplied by reference TRBV14 and TRBJ2-3, is EAGVTQFPSHSVIEKGQTVTLRCDPISGHDNLYWYRRVMGKEIKFLLHFVKESKQDESGMPNNRFLAERTGGTYSTLKVQPAELEDSGVYFCASSLRLAASTDTQYFGPGTRLTVL.

The genes are TRBV21-1 and TRBJ1-5. TRBV21-1 is reported as a pseudogene. The CDR3 has 15 amino acids. The CDR3 sequence: CASSNDCTGNQPQHF. The CDR3 bases are TGTGCCAGCAGCAATGACTGCACCGGCAATCAGCCCCAGCATTTT.

The rearrangement joins TRBV6-5 to TRBJ2-7; 7 bases line up with TRBD2. The CDR3 runs to 15 residues. Per germline, CDR1 MNHEY and CDR2 SVGAGI. J lost 2 bases, V lost 0 bases, and 4 bases had no gene match. This CDR3 reads CASSYSMAGAYEQYF. Written as DNA, the CDR3 is TGTGCCAGCAGTTACTCGATGGCGGGAGCCTACGAGCAGTACTTC.

V is TRBV7-3 and J is TRBJ2-3, with 11 bases identical to TRBD2. CDR1 is SGHTA and CDR2 is FQGTGA in the germline V gene. Germline trimming cut 2 bases from V and 3 bases from J; bases unmatched to any gene: 4. The CDR3 spans 16 residues. Here the CDR3 DNA reads TGTGCCAGCAGCTTACCGGGACTAGCGGTAACAGATACGCAGTATTTT. Its protein product is CASSLPGLAVTDTQYF.

Notes on this clone: Different DNA sequences within this sample yield the same CDR3. The rearrangement joins TRBV5-1 to TRBJ2-5; a weak D match, TRBD2 (5 bases). Trimming shortened V by 0 bases and J by 1 base, and 7 bases separated the two germline ends. The CDR3 sequence is 14 residues long. Germline-derived CDR1 and CDR2 are SGHRS and YFSETQ. This CDR3 is CASSLGGPQETQYF. CDR3 sequence (DNA): TGCGCCAGCAGCTTGGGCGGGCCCCAAGAGACCCAGTACTTC.

This sequence joins TRBV11-2 and TRBJ2-7, with 14 bases that match TRBD2. V lost 6 bases, J lost 7 bases, and 8 bases stayed unmatched. This CDR3 spans 15 amino acids. CDR1 is SGHAT, CDR2 FQNNGV, per germline. CDR3 nucleotides: TGTGCCAGCAGAAGACTAGCGGGAGGGCCTGAAGAGCAGTACTTC. Amino acid sequence: CASRRLAGGPEEQYF.

The V call is TRBV19, the J call TRBJ2-1; 10 bases agree with TRBD2. This CDR3 has 17 residues. Germline V gene data show CDR1 as LNHDA and CDR2 as SQIVND (reference sequence). After removal of 4 bases from V and 3 bases from J, the junction contained 9 bases not matched to a gene. CDR3 nucleotide sequence: TGTGCCAGTAGTAAGGTACTAGCGGGGATTGTCTACAATGAGCAGTTCTTC. It is translated as CASSKVLAGIVYNEQFF.

This sequence joins TRBV30 and TRBJ1-1; TRBD1 is a possible D gene (5 bases). The CDR3 extends over 15 amino acids. In germline, CDR1 is GTSNPN, CDR2 SVGIG (reference sequence). V gave up 2 bases and J gave up 2 bases, with 15 bases separating them. Here the CDR3 DNA reads TGTGCCTGGAGTCCTCCCGGGACCCCAAACACTGAAGCTTTCTTT. Translated: CAWSPPGTPNTEAFF.

CDR3 bases: TGTGCCAGCAGCCCAGGGACATCAAGCGGCTATGGCTACACCTTC. Translation: CASSPGTSSGYGYTF. This chain joins TRBV11-2 and TRBJ1-2; possible D gene TRBD1, 6 bases. CDR1 SGHAT and CDR2 FQNNGV come from the germline V gene. V was cut by 5 bases and J by 4 bases, with 17 bases left in between. This CDR3 comprises 15 residues.

In the case of this clone: The sample contains more than one DNA sequence encoding this CDR3. The chain couples TRBV28 to TRBJ2-5; D uncertain. CDR1 and CDR2 from the germline V gene are MDHEN and SYDVKM. Trimming pared 3 bases from V and 2 bases from J, leaving 10 bases between. This CDR3 is built from 14 residues. This chain's CDR3 is CASSLSRSQETQYF. The CDR3 DNA reads TGTGCCAGCAGTTTGTCACGGAGTCAAGAGACCCAGTACTTC. The full variable domain, in which reference TRBV28 and TRBJ2-5 provide the parts outside the CDR3, is DVKVTQSSRYLVKRTGEKVFLECVQDMDHENMFWYRQDPGLGLRLIYFSYDVKMKEKGDIPEGYSVSREKKERFSLILESASTNQTSMYLCASSLSRSQETQYFGPGTRLLVL.

This chain joins TRBV10-3 and TRBJ2-5; perhaps TRBD2 as D (6 bases). The CDR3 is 12 amino acids. Per the germline V gene, CDR1 is ENHRY and CDR2 is SYGVKD. V was cut by 10 bases and J by 1 base, with 10 bases left in between. This CDR3 reads CASATSQETQYF. CDR3 DNA: TGTGCCAGCGCGACTAGCCAAGAGACCCAGTACTTC.

The chain is built from TRBV10-3 and TRBJ2-1; D is perhaps TRBD1 (6 bases). The CDR3 runs to 12 residues. Trimming shortened V by 5 bases and J by 5 bases, and 7 bases separated the two germline ends. The germline V gene has CDR1 ENHRY and CDR2 SYGVKD. The CDR3 bases are TGTGCCATCAGTCGGGACAACAATGAGCAGTTCTTC. It translates to CAISRDNNEQFF.

This clone was counted only a few times. The chain uses TRBV6-5 and TRBJ2-7; 10 nucleotides match TRBD2. Germline trimming cut 7 bases from V and 7 bases from J; bases unmatched to any gene: 7. This CDR3 has 13 residues. Germline V gene lookup returns CDR1 MNHEY and CDR2 SVGAGI. The CDR3 DNA reads as TGTGCCAGCATCCCTAGCGGGAGTCGGGAGCAGTACTTC. Amino acids: CASIPSGSREQYF.

Only one count was recorded for this clone. V and J are TRBV2 and TRBJ1-4; 8 bases map to TRBD1. J gave up 7 bases and V 4 bases, and 8 bases lay outside the gene matches. Germline loops: CDR1 SNHLY, CDR2 FYNNEI. This CDR3 is built from 15 residues. The CDR3 loop is CASSVIRTGTEKLFF. CDR3 sequence (DNA): TGTGCCAGCAGTGTCATCCGGACAGGGACTGAAAAACTGTTTTTT.

The CDR3 loop reads CASSYDRDADTQYF. CDR3 in DNA: TGTGCCAGCAGCTACGACAGGGATGCAGATACGCAGTATTTT. This rearrangement joins TRBV11-3 to TRBJ2-3, with 7 bases matching TRBD1. J was trimmed by 4 bases and V by 4 bases; bases with no gene match: 5. This CDR3 has 14 amino acids. Germline loops: CDR1 SGHNT, CDR2 YENEEA.